Shown below are 30 T cell receptor beta chains from a single sample sequenced in a study of T cells in Graves' hyperthyroidism and ophthalmopathy. Amplified regions were TCR beta CDR3 sequences from RNA transcripts. A first-round RT-PCR of the TCR CDR3 used the HTBI primer set. TCRdb re-analysed the multiplex PCR reads in MiXCR, keeping a single row per CDR3 protein. The sample yields hundreds of thousands of distinct CDR3 sequences, 15% to 20% seen once. Sequencing was performed on blood. The receptor set was obtained from a woman between 18 and 30 years old with Graves' ophthalmopathy.

This chain joins TRBV6-2 or TRBV6-3 and TRBJ2-7; a possible D gene is TRBD2 (7 bases). CDR3 length equals 15 residues. Trimming removed 5 bases at V and 7 bases at J, with 21 bases between. The germline gives CDR1 MNHEY, CDR2 SVGEGT. The CDR3, as DNA: TGTGCCAGCAGTCGAACACAGGGAGGGTGGCGGGAGCAGTACTTC. This sequence encodes CASSRTQGGWREQYF.

This clonotype was seen ten or more times. This chain joins TRBV20-1 and TRBJ2-1, with 8 bases lining up with TRBD2. The germline gives CDR1 DFQATT, CDR2 SNEGSKA (reference sequence). The CDR3 covers 14 residues. After removal of 4 bases from V and 0 bases from J, the junction contained 2 bases not matched to a gene. The chain's CDR3 is CSANLAGSYNEQFF. The CDR3 nucleotides read TGCAGTGCTAACCTAGCGGGCTCCTACAATGAGCAGTTCTTC.

Ten or more counts support this clonotype. The gene calls are TRBV7-9 and TRBJ2-5; 10 bases line up with TRBD2. The CDR3 runs 17 residues. Germline CDR1 SEHNR, CDR2 FQNEAQ (reference sequence). Trimming at V came to 5 bases and at J to 5 bases, leaving 14 bases not matched to a gene. As DNA, the CDR3 is TGTGCCAGCAGCCGGGGACTAGCGTCGAGGATGGGGGAGACCCAGTACTTC. Its protein is CASSRGLASRMGETQYF.

This clonotype came up many times. V and J are TRBV27 and TRBJ2-1; 9 nucleotides line up with TRBD2. Per germline, CDR1 MNHEY and CDR2 SMNVEV (reference sequence). V lost 4 bases, J lost 0 bases, and 1 base stayed unmatched. The CDR3 spans 15 residues. Here the CDR3 DNA reads TGTGCCAGCAGTTGGACTAGCGCCTCCTACAATGAGCAGTTCTTC. This translates into CASSWTSASYNEQFF.

The table lists this clonotype with many counts. V and J are TRBV7-2 and TRBJ2-1; 8 nucleotides agree with TRBD2. Germline values: CDR1 SGHTA, CDR2 FQGNSA. V shed 1 base, J shed 4 bases, and the junction held 9 bases outside the gene matches. The CDR3 consists of 17 residues. CDR3 loop: CASSLVGAGGTYNEQFF. The CDR3, as DNA: TGTGCCAGCAGCTTAGTGGGGGCGGGAGGAACATACAATGAGCAGTTCTTC.

This clonotype was counted only a few times. A read error may explain this, as a much larger clone is one base away. This sequence joins TRBV20-1 and TRBJ2-3; TRBD2 might be the D (6 bases). The CDR3 extends over 15 amino acids. V dropped 4 bases and J dropped 1 base, with 15 bases sitting between them. Germline CDR1 DFQATT, CDR2 SNEGSKA (reference sequence). The DNA for the CDR3 is TGCAGTGCTACCGGACCAGCGGGTGGCACAGATACGCAGTATTTT. This translates into CSATGPAGGTDTQYF.

This clonotype was observed at least ten times. This sequence joins TRBV5-5 and TRBJ1-2; possible D gene TRBD1, 5 bases. CDR3 length: 15 amino acids. Trimming removed 4 bases from V and 2 bases from J, with 15 bases in between. Germline CDR1 reads SGHKS; CDR2 reads YYEKEE (reference sequence). The CDR3 coding sequence is TGTGCCAGCAGCCGGCGGGGGGGAGCAAACTATGGCTACACCTTC. This gives the protein CASSRRGGANYGYTF.

Concerning this clonotype: Just one base apart from a much larger clone, this may be a read error. The V and J genes are TRBV24-1 and TRBJ2-5; D remains unclear. Germline loops: CDR1 KGHDR, CDR2 SFDVKD. This CDR3 comprises 12 residues. This chain's CDR3 is CATSDHQEIQYF. The CDR3 region has the DNA TGTGCCACCAGTGATCACCAAGAGATCCAGTACTTC.

In its sample, this clonotype was seen a few times. The rearrangement links TRBV28 to TRBJ1-4; D ambiguous. The CDR3 loop spans 17 amino acids. Germline CDR1 MDHEN, CDR2 SYDVKM. Trimming shortened V by 3 bases and J by 0 bases, and 14 bases separated the two germline ends. The CDR3 here is CASSFRIQTTTNEKLFF. The CDR3 DNA reads TGTGCCAGCAGTTTTCGAATACAGACCACAACTAATGAAAAACTGTTTTTT.

The table lists this clonotype with many counts. V gene TRBV29-1 combines with J gene TRBJ1-1; D gene uncertain. The CDR3 loop spans 14 amino acids. Germline CDR1 reads SQVTM; CDR2 reads ANQGSEA. Deletions cut 6 bases from V and 6 bases from J, with 20 bases between. CDR3 loop: CSVDFGRSRAEAFF. The CDR3 bases are TGCAGCGTGGATTTCGGACGGTCGCGTGCTGAAGCTTTCTTT.

This clonotype came up many times. V gene TRBV12-3 or TRBV12-4 combines with J gene TRBJ2-3; D ambiguous. Trimming took off 1 base at V and 11 bases at J, with 13 bases between the two ends. The CDR3 has 13 residues. The CDR3 loop reads CASSLEARAEQYF. CDR3 bases: TGTGCCAGCAGTTTAGAAGCAAGGGCCGAGCAGTATTTT.

At least ten counts were recorded for this clonotype. This chain links TRBV12-3 or TRBV12-4 with TRBJ1-1; D not resolved. The CDR3 is made up of 14 amino acids. V was pared by 2 bases and J by 1 base, with 8 bases between. The DNA of the CDR3 is TGTGCCAGCAGTTTACGGCCGACGAACACTGAAGCTTTCTTT. This translates into CASSLRPTNTEAFF.

This clonotype was detected many times. The V gene is TRBV9, the J gene TRBJ2-1, with 8 bases identical to TRBD2. The CDR3 sequence is 14 residues long. CDR1 and CDR2 from the germline V gene are SGDLS and YYNGEE. J lost 10 bases, V lost 4 bases, and 10 bases had no gene match. The chain's CDR3 is CASSSRTSIAEQFF. In DNA, the CDR3 is TGTGCCAGCAGCTCGAGGACTAGCATTGCGGAGCAGTTCTTC.

This clonotype was recorded many times. CDR3 loop: CASSLYLPRVYGYTF. The DNA of the CDR3 is TGTGCCAGCAGTCTATACCTCCCGAGGGTCTATGGCTACACCTTC. This chain connects TRBV28 to TRBJ1-2; no reliable D call. Trimming stripped 5 bases from V and 4 bases from J, with 17 bases between. CDR1 is MDHEN, CDR2 SYDVKM, per germline. CDR3 length: 15 amino acids.

This clonotype was seen ten or more times. This rearrangement joins TRBV30 to TRBJ1-4; D is uncertain. The V and J ends lost 0 bases and 8 bases respectively, with 10 bases between them. The CDR3 runs to 13 residues. Germline values: CDR1 GTSNPN, CDR2 SVGIG (reference sequence). CDR3 coding DNA: TGTGCCTGGAGTGTACGCCCTCAGGAAAAACTGTTTTTT. The encoded protein is CAWSVRPQEKLFF. Full variable domain (outside the CDR3, taken from reference TRBV30 and TRBJ1-4): SQTIHQWPATLVQPVGSPLSLECTVEGTSNPNLYWYRQAAGRGLQLLFYSVGIGQISSEVPQNLSASRPQDRQFILSSKKLLLSDSGFYLCAWSVRPQEKLFFGSGTQLSVL.

This clonotype came up many times. V is TRBV5-5 and J is TRBJ2-1; 10 bases align to TRBD2. CDR3 length equals 18 residues. Germline CDR1 and CDR2: SGHKS and YYEKEE (reference sequence). V shed 3 bases, J shed 6 bases, and the junction held 15 bases outside the gene matches. In nucleotides, the CDR3 is TGTGCCAGCAGCTCGGCCTTGAGGAGCGGGAGGGCCAGCAATGAGCAGTTCTTC. Its translation: CASSSALRSGRASNEQFF. The variable domain in full, with the rest retrieved from reference TRBV5-5 and TRBJ2-1, is DAGVTQSPTHLIKTRGQQVTLRCSPISGHKSVSWYQQVLGQGPQFIFQYYEKEERGRGNFPDRFSARQFPNYSSELNVNALLLGDSALYLCASSSALRSGRASNEQFFGPGTRLTVL.

This clonotype was counted at least ten times. This sequence joins TRBV6-1 and TRBJ1-1, with no clear D. Trimming stripped 10 bases from V and 1 base from J, with 13 bases between. The CDR3 has 13 amino acids. In germline, CDR1 is MNHNS, CDR2 SASEGT. The CDR3 nucleotides read TGTGCCACCCTCAATTTGGGGAACACTGAAGCTTTCTTT. Residues: CATLNLGNTEAFF.

This clonotype has at least ten counts. V is TRBV14 and J is TRBJ1-1; D is perhaps TRBD1 (6 bases). The V gene lost 1 base and the J gene lost 0 bases, with 18 bases spanning the gap. Germline CDR1 SGHDN, CDR2 FVKESK. This CDR3 contains 18 residues. The CDR3 DNA reads as TGTGCCAGCAGCCAAGTTCCTTGGAGGGGGGGAATGAACACTGAAGCTTTCTTT. Its translation is CASSQVPWRGGMNTEAFF.

This rearrangement joins TRBV6-1 to TRBJ2-2; possible D gene TRBD2, 6 bases. This CDR3 region has 15 residues. The V gene's germline CDR1 is MNHNS and CDR2 SASEGT. V was shortened by 2 bases and J by 4 bases, with 11 bases between the two germline ends. CDR3 bases: TGTGCCAGCAGTGAAAAAGACGGGAGCACCGGGGAGCTGTTTTTT. Amino acids: CASSEKDGSTGELFF.

There are a few counts of this clonotype. The chain carries TRBV15 and TRBJ2-4, with D perhaps being TRBD1 or TRBD2 (5 bases each). The germline V gene encodes CDR1 LNHNV and CDR2 YYDKDF (reference sequence). The CDR3 consists of 15 residues. V gave up 0 bases and J gave up 8 bases, with 14 bases separating them. In DNA, the CDR3 is TGTGCCACCAGCAGAGACCTATTCGGGACGGACATTCAGTACTTC. It translates to CATSRDLFGTDIQYF.

This clonotype was detected ten times or more. The CDR3 DNA reads TGTGCCAGCAGAAGCACAGGGGCGCAAGAGACCCAGTACTTC. Translation: CASRSTGAQETQYF. The V call is TRBV6-1, the J call TRBJ2-5; 7 nucleotides line up with TRBD1. V was clipped by 6 bases and J by 2 bases; unmatched bases: 6. Germline loops: CDR1 MNHNS, CDR2 SASEGT. The CDR3 has 14 amino acids.

This clonotype was recorded at least ten times. The chain is built from TRBV20-1 and TRBJ2-7; no firm D call. Per germline, CDR1 DFQATT and CDR2 SNEGSKA (reference sequence). The CDR3 totals 14 residues. Deletions cut 5 bases from V and 3 bases from J, with 17 bases between. The chain's CDR3 is CSAYSFLGNYEQYF. The DNA of the CDR3 is TGCAGTGCTTACAGTTTTCTGGGGAACTACGAGCAGTACTTC.

The sample holds many counts of this clonotype. V and J are TRBV7-9 and TRBJ1-4; D is uncertain. The CDR3 runs 12 residues. The germline gives CDR1 SEHNR, CDR2 FQNEAQ (reference sequence). V lost 1 base to trimming and J lost 8 bases, with 5 bases between them. The CDR3 loop reads CASSLEAEKLFF. The CDR3 DNA reads as TGTGCCAGCAGCTTAGAGGCAGAAAAACTGTTTTTT.

This clonotype was seen ten or more times. The V gene is TRBV2, the J gene TRBJ1-2; no clear D gene. V gave up 3 bases and J gave up 9 bases, with 8 bases separating them. Germline V gene sequence: CDR1 SNHLY, CDR2 FYNNEI. The CDR3 has 11 amino acids. CDR3 coding DNA: TGTGCCAGCAGTGAGAACGGCAGCTACACCTTC. Translation gives CASSENGSYTF.

This clonotype was counted at least ten times. The chain links TRBV9 to TRBJ2-7; D is uncertain. The V end lost 4 bases, the J end lost 2 bases, and 7 bases lay between the germline ends. This CDR3 comprises 12 residues. Germline V gene data show CDR1 as SGDLS and CDR2 as YYNGEE. CDR3 amino acids: CASSPPAYEQYF. CDR3 DNA sequence: TGTGCCAGCAGCCCTCCGGCCTACGAGCAGTACTTC. Full variable domain (outside the CDR3, taken from reference TRBV9 and TRBJ2-7): DSGVTQTPKHLITATGQRVTLRCSPRSGDLSVYWYQQSLDQGLQFLIQYYNGEERAKGNILERFSAQQFPDLHSELNLSSLELGDSALYFCASSPPAYEQYFGPGTRLTVT.

In its sample, this clonotype was seen many times. V and J are TRBV18 and TRBJ1-1; D is ambiguous. V lost 2 bases and J 3 bases, leaving 10 bases between the germline ends. The CDR3 loop spans 14 amino acids. Germline loops: CDR1 KGHSH, CDR2 LQKENI. The CDR3 coding sequence is TGTGCCAGCTCACCAAGTGGCGAACACACTGAAGCTTTCTTT. Amino acids: CASSPSGEHTEAFF.

There are many counts of this clonotype. The chain combines TRBV20-1 with TRBJ2-1, with TRBD2 matching 10 bases. CDR3 length: 15 residues. Losses at the gene ends were 5 bases for V and 8 bases for J; bases not matched to a gene: 12. From germline, CDR1 is DFQATT and CDR2 SNEGSKA (reference sequence). The CDR3 here is CSARASSGSKDEQFF. The CDR3 DNA sequence: TGCAGTGCTCGTGCGTCTAGCGGGAGTAAGGATGAGCAGTTCTTC.

This rearrangement joins TRBV19 to TRBJ2-1; tentatively, D is TRBD1 (6 bases). CDR1 and CDR2 (germline): LNHDA, SQIVND (reference sequence). V dropped 6 bases and J dropped 0 bases, with 12 bases sitting between them. The CDR3 contains 15 residues. Here the CDR3 DNA reads TGTGCCAGTAGAACCGGGACAAACTCCTACAATGAGCAGTTCTTC. It encodes CASRTGTNSYNEQFF.

Many counts were recorded for this clonotype. The rearrangement joins TRBV28 to TRBJ2-7, with D hard to call. Trimming took 5 bases from V and 1 from J, leaving 6 bases between them. Germline loops: CDR1 MDHEN, CDR2 SYDVKM. The CDR3 consists of 12 residues. The CDR3 region is CASSPHSYEQYF. CDR3 nucleotides: TGTGCCAGCAGTCCCCATTCCTACGAGCAGTACTTC. The full variable domain, rest sourced from reference TRBV28 and TRBJ2-7, is DVKVTQSSRYLVKRTGEKVFLECVQDMDHENMFWYRQDPGLGLRLIYFSYDVKMKEKGDIPEGYSVSREKKERFSLILESASTNQTSMYLCASSPHSYEQYFGPGTRLTVT.

The table lists this clonotype with many counts. J is TRBJ1-2 and V is TRBV20-1, with 8 nucleotides matching TRBD1. V shed 0 bases and J 4 bases; nucleotides not matched to a gene: 7. Germline loops: CDR1 DFQATT, CDR2 SNEGSKA (reference sequence). The CDR3 is made up of 15 amino acids. CDR3 loop: CSARDRGQGIYGYTF. The DNA for the CDR3 is TGCAGTGCTAGAGACAGAGGACAGGGCATCTATGGCTACACCTTC.